This is a list of T cell receptor beta chains from one sample in a study of shared clonotypes between healthy human individuals. Assay: immunoSEQ multiplex PCR; the TCRdb copy retains only in-frame clones and omits some. The sample records about 2.4 million clones, approximately 94% being singletons. The material sequenced was naive CD4+ T cells from PBMCs. These receptors all come from a man between 18 and 35 years old in good health. Some clones in this sample may be carry-over from other donors' samples. Each CDR3 is given with its conserved first and last residue. The D gene is left open where the match is weak. Only some rows state a clone size, as once, few, many or a class for expanded clones.

d_gene	abundance	v_gene	j_gene	CDR3aa	CDR3nt
TRBD1	-	TRBV19	TRBJ1-2	CATVGQGAGNYGYTF	TGTGCCACCGTCGGACAGGGGGCGGGGAACTATGGCTACACCTTC
-	-	TRBV28	TRBJ2-1	CASSLRNWTVSYNEQFF	TGTGCCAGCAGTTTAAGGAACTGGACGGTGTCCTACAATGAGCAGTTCTTC
-	-	TRBV28	TRBJ2-7	CASSDRPHSYEQYF	TGTGCCAGCAGCGACAGGCCACACTCCTACGAGCAGTACTTC
-	-	TRBV27	TRBJ1-2	CASSLSRVPYGYTF	TGTGCCAGCAGTTTATCACGGGTTCCCTATGGCTACACCTTC
-	-	TRBV7-9	TRBJ2-7	CASSFQGKAYEQYF	TGTGCCAGCAGCTTCCAGGGAAAGGCCTACGAGCAGTACTTC
-	-	TRBV19	TRBJ1-2	CASEPGYLFDYGYTF	TGTGCCAGTGAACCCGGGTATCTTTTCGACTATGGCTACACCTTC
-	-	TRBV27	TRBJ1-1	CASSFYPSRRLNTEAFF	TGTGCCAGCAGTTTCTACCCGAGCCGACGGCTGAACACTGAAGCTTTCTTT
-	-	TRBV28	TRBJ1-2	CASSLGGSGQRRYGYTF	TGTGCCAGCAGTTTAGGGGGTTCTGGACAGCGGCGCTATGGCTACACCTTC
TRBD1	once	TRBV7-2	TRBJ1-1	CASKTSRGPTEAFF	TGTGCCAGCAAGACCTCCAGGGGGCCCACTGAAGCTTTCTTT
-	-	TRBV7-9	TRBJ2-5	CASSETTGFETQYF	TGTGCCAGCAGCGAAACTACAGGGTTTGAGACCCAGTACTTC
-	once	TRBV28	TRBJ2-3	CASSFNVRSTDTQYF	TGTGCCAGCAGTTTTAATGTCCGCAGCACAGATACGCAGTATTTT
-	-	TRBV15	TRBJ2-7	CATSRGGGEQYF	TGTGCCACCAGCCGTGGGGGAGGCGAGCAGTACTTC
-	-	TRBV12-5	TRBJ2-5	CASGLGGQQTQYF	TGTGCTAGTGGTTTGGGAGGCCAGCAGACCCAGTACTTC
-	-	TRBV21-1	TRBJ2-7	CASSKAGRQNPYEQYF	TGTGCCAGCAGCAAAGCGGGGAGGCAGAATCCCTACGAGCAGTACTTC
-	-	TRBV5-6	TRBJ2-1	CASSLGTTRTTNNEQFF	TGTGCCAGCAGCTTGGGGACGACAAGGACAACCAACAATGAGCAGTTCTTC
-	-	TRBV30	TRBJ1-5	CAWRKGTGLDQPQHF	TGTGCCTGGAGGAAAGGTACAGGGTTGGATCAGCCCCAGCATTTT
-	-	TRBV6-1	TRBJ1-3	CASSESPGNTIYF	TGTGCCAGCAGTGAAAGCCCCGGAAACACCATATATTTT
-	once	TRBV2	TRBJ2-7	CASQQQGIGGGQYF	TGTGCCAGCCAACAACAGGGGATTGGCGGGGGGCAGTACTTC
-	-	TRBV2	TRBJ2-7	CASSGSYEQYF	TGTGCCAGCAGTGGTTCCTACGAGCAGTACTTC
TRBD1	-	TRBV10-1	TRBJ1-1	CASSSSRQGDTEAFF	TGCGCCAGCAGTTCATCCCGACAGGGGGACACTGAAGCTTTCTTT
-	few	TRBV29-1	TRBJ1-5	CSGVWGSGNQPQHF	TGCAGCGGGGTTTGGGGTAGCGGCAATCAGCCCCAGCATTTT
-	few	TRBV18	TRBJ2-2	CASSPPATRGTGELFF	TGTGCCAGCTCACCACCGGCTACACGGGGCACCGGGGAGCTGTTTTTT
-	few	TRBV29-1	TRBJ1-3	CSVVPSGNTIYF	TGCAGCGTTGTGCCCTCTGGAAACACCATATATTTT
-	-	TRBV6-1	TRBJ2-1	CASSEAIGSTYNEQFF	TGTGCCAGCAGTGAAGCGATCGGGAGTACGTACAATGAGCAGTTCTTC
-	once	TRBV7-3	TRBJ1-2	CASSLSRDDPGYTF	TGTGCCAGCAGCTTGAGCCGGGATGACCCTGGCTACACCTTC
-	-	TRBV9	TRBJ1-2	CASSVHHKAGGGYGYTF	TGTGCCAGCAGCGTCCACCACAAAGCTGGGGGAGGTTATGGCTACACCTTC
TRBD1	-	TRBV5-1	TRBJ2-2	CASSLIGQGNSNRELFF	TGCGCCAGCAGCTTAATAGGACAGGGAAACAGCAACCGGGAGCTGTTTTTT
-	-	TRBV19	TRBJ1-2	CASSMGGTGNYGYTF	TGTGCCAGTAGTATGGGGGGAACGGGAAACTATGGCTACACCTTC
-	-	TRBV6-5	TRBJ2-1	CATALADEQFF	TGTGCCACGGCCTTGGCCGATGAGCAGTTCTTC
TRBD1	-	TRBV5-1	TRBJ2-2	CASSAKDRGKGELFF	TGCGCCAGCAGCGCAAAGGACAGGGGTAAAGGGGAGCTGTTTTTT
-	-	TRBV16	TRBJ2-4	CASSQDPDSVVAKNIQYF	TGTGCCAGCAGCCAAGACCCGGACAGCGTTGTAGCCAAAAACATTCAGTACTTC
TRBD2	-	TRBV2	TRBJ2-5	CASSGLASETQYF	TGTGCCAGCAGTGGACTAGCTTCGGAGACCCAGTACTTC
-	-	TRBV28	TRBJ1-3	CASRPEQGATIYF	TGTGCCAGCAGGCCAGAACAGGGAGCTACCATATATTTT
TRBD2	-	TRBV18	TRBJ2-1	CASSQNVGGSSYNEQFF	TGTGCCAGCTCGCAAAACGTCGGGGGGAGCTCCTACAATGAGCAGTTCTTC
TRBD2	-	TRBV11-2	TRBJ2-7	CASSQGLAGDREQYF	TGTGCCAGCAGCCAAGGACTAGCGGGAGATCGCGAGCAGTACTTC
TRBD1	-	TRBV5-1	TRBJ2-2	CASSQGAAGAGELFF	TGCGCCAGCAGCCAGGGGGCCGCTGGAGCCGGGGAGCTGTTTTTT
-	-	TRBV15	TRBJ2-3	CATSRDRGRGTADTQYF	TGTGCCACCAGCAGAGATCGGGGCAGGGGAACCGCAGATACGCAGTATTTT
-	-	TRBV7-9	TRBJ2-2	CASSPRVTANTGELFF	TGTGCCAGCAGCCCCCGGGTCACCGCGAACACCGGGGAGCTGTTTTTT
-	-	TRBV29-1	TRBJ2-7	CSARRSPSYEQYF	TGCAGCGCCCGGCGGTCCCCCTCCTACGAGCAGTACTTC
-	-	TRBV28	TRBJ1-1	CASSPTTALSFAFF	TGTGCCAGCAGTCCGACCACAGCCCTGTCTTTCGCTTTCTTT
-	-	TRBV19	TRBJ1-3	CASSTQGTYSGNTIYF	TGTGCCAGTAGCACCCAGGGGACCTACTCTGGAAACACCATATATTTT
-	-	TRBV7-9	TRBJ1-3	CASSSSGGGNTIYF	TGTGCCAGCAGCTCCTCCGGGGGTGGAAACACCATATATTTT
-	-	TRBV28	TRBJ2-7	CASRRTGASYEQYF	TGTGCCAGCAGAAGAACAGGAGCGTCCTACGAGCAGTACTTC
-	-	TRBV19	TRBJ2-1	CASTRTRAYNEQFF	TGTGCCAGTACACGGACCAGGGCTTACAATGAGCAGTTCTTC
-	-	TRBV11-2	TRBJ1-3	CASSLYTSKSSGNTIYF	TGTGCCAGCAGCTTATATACCTCGAAAAGCTCTGGAAACACCATATATTTT
TRBD1	-	TRBV4-2	TRBJ2-2	CASSQGIQGAANTGELFF	TGTGCCAGCAGCCAAGGGATCCAGGGGGCTGCGAACACCGGGGAGCTGTTTTTT
TRBD1	-	TRBV6-6	TRBJ1-1	CASQDRAETEAFF	TGTGCCAGTCAGGACAGGGCAGAGACTGAAGCTTTCTTT
-	once	TRBV5-6	TRBJ2-7	CASSLAGGPRNEQYF	TGTGCCAGCAGCTTGGCCGGGGGGCCCCGGAACGAGCAGTACTTC
-	-	TRBV5-1	TRBJ2-1	CASSLVPTRIEQFF	TGCGCCAGCAGCTTGGTCCCTACTAGAATAGAGCAGTTCTTC